This T cell receptor beta chain was captured in a study of cytomegalovirus exposure and HLA in healthy donors. Study observations and caveats: Later analysis associated a missense DCLRE1C variant with TCR beta V- and J-gene trimming.

There are 12 residues in the CDR3. V was pared by 3 bases and J by 7 bases, with 9 bases between. Germline CDR1 MNHNY, CDR2 SVGAGI (reference sequence). 60 Vbeta and 13 Jbeta primers were used in PCR. Libraries were prepared by immunoSEQ multiplex PCR; TCRdb keeps only in-frame clonotypes and omits some of them. This table holds some 65,000 clones, less than 70% found once. A note on this clone: Its specificity is not known.

This TCR came from a man aged 25-40 years in good health and CMV-seronegative. The V call is TRBV6-6, the J call TRBJ1-2; TRBD1 is a possible D gene (5 bases). Source material: PBMCs. This chain's CDR3 is CASSYLGLGYTF. The DNA of the CDR3 is TGTGCCAGCAGTTATTTGGGGCTTGGCTACACCTTC.